This T cell receptor (beta chain) appears in the sequencing data of a study of T cells after yellow fever vaccination. Study-wide results and caveats: Boosting was followed by the reappearance of most primary-vaccination clones (just under 98% CD4, more than 70% CD8). Clonotypes found in both CD4 and CD8 compartments made up a small share.

The authors made TCR cDNA by 5'RACE template switching, adding a universal primer site and UMIs. TCRdb used MiXCR to reprocess the 5' RACE reads, holding one entry per CDR3 protein. The table has 120,000 to 150,000 distinct CDR3 sequences, 7% to 9% seen once; the top ten hold under 0.95%. About this clonotype: Its target is unknown.

The CDR3 has 13 amino acids. Trimming shortened V by 7 bases and J by 7 bases, and 16 bases separated the two germline ends. This receptor was obtained from a man aged 25 to 45 who received the YFV17D yellow fever vaccine. The V and J genes are TRBV12-3 or TRBV12-4 and TRBJ1-2; no definite D call. The specimen comprised CD4+ T cells sorted from PBMCs, sampled 5 days after the yellow fever booster vaccination. DNA of the CDR3: TGTGCCAGCACCCCGGCAGGTTCGGGTGGCTACACCTTC. This encodes CASTPAGSGGYTF.